This T cell receptor (beta chain) stems from a study of cytomegalovirus exposure and HLA in healthy donors. General study results and limits: Cytomegalovirus association was listed for around 180 TCR beta chains. In vitro experiments confirmed that three CMV-associated chains were specific for CMV antigens.

Regarding this clone: As yet, its antigen is unknown.

The PCR had 60 Vbeta and 13 Jbeta primers. Data came from immunoSEQ multiplex PCR; TCRdb stores just in-frame clones and leaves some out. The table lists 200,000 to 250,000 clones. This CDR3 contains 17 residues. Per germline, CDR1 KGHSH and CDR2 LQKENI. J lost 4 bases, V lost 5 bases, and 15 bases had no gene match. The sample was PBMCs. This receptor was obtained from a woman younger than 45 in good health and CMV-seropositive. V gene TRBV18 combines with J gene TRBJ1-1; 8 positions agree with TRBD1. This CDR3 reads CASSIQGAALRGTEAFF. Written as DNA, the CDR3 is TGTGCCAGCTCAATCCAGGGGGCGGCCTTGAGGGGCACTGAAGCTTTCTTT.